This TCR beta chain came from a study of patients and donors after allogeneic stem cell transplantation. TCRdb re-analysed the RT-PCR reads in MiXCR, keeping a single row per CDR3 protein. Here the sample spans 800,000 to 1,000,000 distinct CDR3 sequences, around 17% being singletons. Unmatched junction bases numbered 5, after V lost 4 bases and J lost 6 bases. Germline V lookup: CDR1 LNHDA, CDR2 SQIVND (reference sequence). The CDR3 runs 14 residues. The chain has TRBV19 and TRBJ2-1, with 8 bases lining up with TRBD1. Material for sequencing was blood, either unsorted or a sorted T cell fraction (not recorded which). The sequence was obtained from a human donor who was either an allogeneic HSCT recipient or a stem cell or donor lymphocyte infusion donor (not recorded which). It is not recorded whose cells these are; they may come from a transplant donor. CDR3 nucleotide sequence: TGTGCCAGTAGTAGGACAGGGTCTATCAATGAGCAGTTCTTC. Its translation is CASSRTGSINEQFF. Variable domain in full (rest from reference TRBV19 and TRBJ2-1): DGGITQSPKYLFRKEGQNVTLSCEQNLNHDAMYWYRQDPGQGLRLIYYSQIVNDFQKGDIAEGYSVSREKKESFPLTVTSAQKNPTAFYLCASSRTGSINEQFFGPGTRLTVL.